This TCR beta chain emerged from a study of T cells in Graves' hyperthyroidism and ophthalmopathy. TCR beta CDR3 regions were amplified from RNA transcripts. The HTBI primer set was used in a first-round RT-PCR of the TCR CDR3. From the multiplex PCR reads, TCRdb called clonotypes with MiXCR, one entry per CDR3 protein. The repertoire includes more than 500,000 distinct CDR3 sequences, roughly 15% of them detected once, and around 4.5% sits in the top ten. This CDR3 comprises 18 residues. V lost 4 bases to trimming and J lost 4 bases; unmatched junction nucleotides: 19. Germline CDR1 SGHDT, CDR2 YYEEEE. The PBMCs had their origin in around 10 ml of fresh peripheral blood.

The V and J genes are TRBV5-6 and TRBJ1-2; 7 bases agree with TRBD1. Sequenced sample: blood. The TCR sequence derives from a woman in her thirties or forties with Graves' ophthalmopathy. CDR3 loop: CASSPSGWQGVTLYGYTF. CDR3 nucleotides: TGTGCCAGCAGCCCCTCTGGATGGCAGGGGGTGACACTCTATGGCTACACCTTC.